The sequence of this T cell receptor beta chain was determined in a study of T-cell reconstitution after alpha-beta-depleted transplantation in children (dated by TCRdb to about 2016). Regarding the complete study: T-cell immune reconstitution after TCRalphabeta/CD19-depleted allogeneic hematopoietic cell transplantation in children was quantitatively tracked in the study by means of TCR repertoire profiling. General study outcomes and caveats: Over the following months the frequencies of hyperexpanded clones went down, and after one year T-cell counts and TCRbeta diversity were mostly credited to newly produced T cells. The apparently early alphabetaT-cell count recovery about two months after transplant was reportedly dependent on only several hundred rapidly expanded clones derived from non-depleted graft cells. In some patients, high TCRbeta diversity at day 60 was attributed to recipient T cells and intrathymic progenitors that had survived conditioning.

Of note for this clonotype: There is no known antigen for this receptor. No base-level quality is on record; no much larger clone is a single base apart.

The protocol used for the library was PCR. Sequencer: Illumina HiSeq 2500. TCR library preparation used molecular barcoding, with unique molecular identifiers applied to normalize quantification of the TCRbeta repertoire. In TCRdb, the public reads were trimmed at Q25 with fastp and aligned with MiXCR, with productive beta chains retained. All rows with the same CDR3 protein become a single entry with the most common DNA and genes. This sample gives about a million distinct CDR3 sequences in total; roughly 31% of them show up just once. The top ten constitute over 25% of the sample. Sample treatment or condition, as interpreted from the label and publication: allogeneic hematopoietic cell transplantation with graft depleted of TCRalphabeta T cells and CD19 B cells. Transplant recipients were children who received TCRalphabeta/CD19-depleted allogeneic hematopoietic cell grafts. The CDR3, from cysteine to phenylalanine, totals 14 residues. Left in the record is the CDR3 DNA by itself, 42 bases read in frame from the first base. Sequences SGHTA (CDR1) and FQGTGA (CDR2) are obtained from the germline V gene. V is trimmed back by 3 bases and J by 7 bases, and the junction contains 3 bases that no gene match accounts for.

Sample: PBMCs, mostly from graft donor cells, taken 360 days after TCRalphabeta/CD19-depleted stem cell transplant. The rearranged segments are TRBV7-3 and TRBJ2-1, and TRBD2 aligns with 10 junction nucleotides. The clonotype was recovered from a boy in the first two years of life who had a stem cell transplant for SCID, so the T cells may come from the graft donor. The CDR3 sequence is CASSFIAGGNEQFF. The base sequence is TGTGCCAGCAGCTTCATAGCGGGGGGTAATGAGCAGTTCTTC.